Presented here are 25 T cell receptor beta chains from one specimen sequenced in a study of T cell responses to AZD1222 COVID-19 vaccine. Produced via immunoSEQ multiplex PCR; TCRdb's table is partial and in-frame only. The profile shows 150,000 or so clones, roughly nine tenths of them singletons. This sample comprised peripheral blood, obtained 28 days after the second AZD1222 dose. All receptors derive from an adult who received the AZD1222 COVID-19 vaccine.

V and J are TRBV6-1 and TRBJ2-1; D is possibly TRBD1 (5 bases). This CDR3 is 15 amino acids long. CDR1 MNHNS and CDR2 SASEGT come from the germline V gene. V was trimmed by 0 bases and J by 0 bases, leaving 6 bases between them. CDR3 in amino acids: CASSEAQGSYNEQFF. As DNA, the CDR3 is TGTGCCAGCAGTGAAGCGCAGGGCTCCTACAATGAGCAGTTCTTC.

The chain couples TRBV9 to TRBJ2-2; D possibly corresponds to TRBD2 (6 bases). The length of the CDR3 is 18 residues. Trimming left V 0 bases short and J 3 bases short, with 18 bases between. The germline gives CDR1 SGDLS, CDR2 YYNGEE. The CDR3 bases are TGTGCCAGCAGCGTAGTCGACTCGGGAGTGGGCCACACCGGGGAGCTGTTTTTT. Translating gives CASSVVDSGVGHTGELFF.

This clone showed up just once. CDR3: CATGRTEGAFF. Here the CDR3 DNA reads TGTGCCACGGGAAGGACCGAGGGAGCTTTCTTT. The rearrangement joins TRBV10-3 to TRBJ1-1; the D is unclear. Deletions cut 10 bases from V and 10 bases from J, with 16 bases between. Germline-derived CDR1 and CDR2 are ENHRY and SYGVKD. This CDR3 spans 11 amino acids.

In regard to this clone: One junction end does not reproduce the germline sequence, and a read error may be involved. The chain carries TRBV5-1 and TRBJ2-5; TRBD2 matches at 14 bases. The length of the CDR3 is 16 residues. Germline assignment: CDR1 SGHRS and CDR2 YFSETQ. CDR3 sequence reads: CASSSTGVGLAGGSHF. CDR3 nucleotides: TGCGCCAGCAGCTCGACAGGGGTCGGACTAGCGGGGGGTAGTCACTTC.

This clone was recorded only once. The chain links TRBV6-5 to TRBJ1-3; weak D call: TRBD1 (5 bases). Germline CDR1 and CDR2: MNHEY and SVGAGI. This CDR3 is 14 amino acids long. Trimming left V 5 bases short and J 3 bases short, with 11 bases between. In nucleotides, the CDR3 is TGTGCCAGCAGTCCCGAGGGGATTGGAAACACCATATATTTT. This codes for CASSPEGIGNTIYF.

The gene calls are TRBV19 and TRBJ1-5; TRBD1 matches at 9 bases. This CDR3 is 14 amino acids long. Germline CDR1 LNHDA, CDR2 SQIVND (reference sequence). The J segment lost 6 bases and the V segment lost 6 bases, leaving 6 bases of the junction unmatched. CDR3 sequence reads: CASRGRQGGQPQHF. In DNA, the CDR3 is TGTGCCAGTAGGGGCAGACAGGGGGGTCAGCCCCAGCATTTT. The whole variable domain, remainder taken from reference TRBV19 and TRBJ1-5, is DGGITQSPKYLFRKEGQNVTLSCEQNLNHDAMYWYRQDPGQGLRLIYYSQIVNDFQKGDIAEGYSVSREKKESFPLTVTSAQKNPTAFYLCASRGRQGGQPQHFGDGTRLSIL.

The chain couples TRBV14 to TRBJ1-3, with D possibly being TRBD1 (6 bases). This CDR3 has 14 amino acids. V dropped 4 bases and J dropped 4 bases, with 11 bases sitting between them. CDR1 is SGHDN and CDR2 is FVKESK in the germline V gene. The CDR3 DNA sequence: TGTGCCAGCAGCCCACAGGGTTACGGAAACACCATATATTTT. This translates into CASSPQGYGNTIYF.

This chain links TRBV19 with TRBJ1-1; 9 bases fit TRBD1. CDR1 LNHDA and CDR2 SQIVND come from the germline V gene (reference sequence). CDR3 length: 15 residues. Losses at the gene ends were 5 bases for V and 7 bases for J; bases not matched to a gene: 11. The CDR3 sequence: CASSGAGTGPFEAFF. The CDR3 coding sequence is TGTGCCAGTAGTGGCGCCGGGACAGGGCCCTTTGAAGCTTTCTTT.

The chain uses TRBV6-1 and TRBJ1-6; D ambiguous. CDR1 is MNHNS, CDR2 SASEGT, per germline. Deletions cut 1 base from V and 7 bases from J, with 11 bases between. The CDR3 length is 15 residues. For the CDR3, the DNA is TGTGCCAGCAGTGAAGATCAAGGGTACAATTCACCCCTCCACTTT. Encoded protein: CASSEDQGYNSPLHF.

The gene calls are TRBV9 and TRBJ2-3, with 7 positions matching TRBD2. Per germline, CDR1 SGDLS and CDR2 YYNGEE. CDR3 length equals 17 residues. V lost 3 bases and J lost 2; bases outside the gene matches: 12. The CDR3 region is CASSEPSQRGYTDTQYF. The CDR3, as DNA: TGTGCCAGCAGCGAACCCTCCCAGCGGGGATACACAGATACGCAGTATTTT.

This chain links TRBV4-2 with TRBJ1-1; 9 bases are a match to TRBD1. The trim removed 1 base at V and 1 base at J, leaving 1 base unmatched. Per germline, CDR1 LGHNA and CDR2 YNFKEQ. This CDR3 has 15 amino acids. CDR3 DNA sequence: TGTGCCAGCAGCCAAGGGGACAGGGCGAACACTGAAGCTTTCTTT. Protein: CASSQGDRANTEAFF.

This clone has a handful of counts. The chain's CDR3 is CASSERGAARGEQYF. CDR3 nucleotides: TGTGCCAGCAGTGAAAGGGGGGCAGCAAGGGGTGAGCAGTACTTC. The J gene is TRBJ2-7, the V gene TRBV25-1; either TRBD1 or TRBD2 may supply D (6 bases each). Trimming stripped 2 bases from V and 7 bases from J, with 18 bases between. The CDR3 is 15 amino acids. Germline V gene sequence: CDR1 MGHDK, CDR2 SYGVNS.

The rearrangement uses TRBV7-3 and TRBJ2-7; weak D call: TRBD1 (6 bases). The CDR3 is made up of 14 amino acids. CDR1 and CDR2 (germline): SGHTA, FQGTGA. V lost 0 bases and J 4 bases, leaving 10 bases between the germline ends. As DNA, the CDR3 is TGTGCCAGCAGCTTAACTGGGGGCAATTACGAGCAGTACTTC. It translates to CASSLTGGNYEQYF.

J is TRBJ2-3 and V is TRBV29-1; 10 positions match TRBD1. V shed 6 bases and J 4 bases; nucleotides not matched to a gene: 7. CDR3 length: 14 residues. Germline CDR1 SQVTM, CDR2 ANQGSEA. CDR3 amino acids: CSVSQGQGPDTQYF. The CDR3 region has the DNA TGCAGCGTCTCTCAGGGACAGGGGCCAGATACGCAGTATTTT.

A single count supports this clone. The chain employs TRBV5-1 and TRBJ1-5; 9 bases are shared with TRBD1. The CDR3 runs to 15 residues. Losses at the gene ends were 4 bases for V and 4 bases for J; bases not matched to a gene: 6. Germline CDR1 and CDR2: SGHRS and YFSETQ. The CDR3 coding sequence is TGCGCCAGCAGCATCGGACAGGGGAGGAATCAGCCCCAGCATTTT. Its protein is CASSIGQGRNQPQHF.

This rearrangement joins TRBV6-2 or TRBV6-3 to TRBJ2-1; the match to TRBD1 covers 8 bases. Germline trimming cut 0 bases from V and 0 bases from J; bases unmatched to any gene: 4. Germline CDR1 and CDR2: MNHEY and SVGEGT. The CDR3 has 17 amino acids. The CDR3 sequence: CASSYSTGTGSYNEQFF. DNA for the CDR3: TGTGCCAGCAGTTACTCGACGGGGACAGGCTCCTACAATGAGCAGTTCTTC.

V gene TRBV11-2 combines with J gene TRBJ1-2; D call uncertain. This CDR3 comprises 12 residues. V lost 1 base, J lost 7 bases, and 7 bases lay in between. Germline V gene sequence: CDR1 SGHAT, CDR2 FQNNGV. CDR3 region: CASSLGGGGYTF. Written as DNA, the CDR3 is TGTGCCAGCAGCTTAGGGGGAGGTGGCTACACCTTC.

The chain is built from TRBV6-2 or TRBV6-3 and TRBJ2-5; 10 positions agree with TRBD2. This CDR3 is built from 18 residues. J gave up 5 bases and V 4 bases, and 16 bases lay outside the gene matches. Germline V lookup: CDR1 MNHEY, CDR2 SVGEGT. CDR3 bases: TGTGCCAGCAGTTCGGCTAGCGGGAGAGGCGGGCGGAGGGAGACCCAGTACTTC. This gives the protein CASSSASGRGGRRETQYF.

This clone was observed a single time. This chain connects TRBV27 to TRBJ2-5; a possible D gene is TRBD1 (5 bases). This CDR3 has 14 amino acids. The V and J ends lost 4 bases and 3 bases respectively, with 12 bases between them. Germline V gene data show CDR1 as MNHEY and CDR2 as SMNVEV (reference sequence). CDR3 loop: CASSSFLGEETQYF. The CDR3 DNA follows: TGTGCCAGCAGTTCCTTCTTAGGGGAAGAGACCCAGTACTTC.

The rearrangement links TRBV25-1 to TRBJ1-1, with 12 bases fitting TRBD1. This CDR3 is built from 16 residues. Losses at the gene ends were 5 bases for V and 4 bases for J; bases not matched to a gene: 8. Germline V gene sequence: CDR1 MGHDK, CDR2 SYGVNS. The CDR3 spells CASSTGTGGVLTEAFF. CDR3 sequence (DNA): TGTGCCAGCAGTACCGGGACAGGGGGCGTGCTCACTGAAGCTTTCTTT.

The CDR3, as DNA: TGTGCCAGCAGTGAAGGGGGACCTAACTATGGCTACACCTTC. This gives the protein CASSEGGPNYGYTF. The chain is built from TRBV6-1 and TRBJ1-2; a weak D match, TRBD1 (5 bases). V was shortened by 1 base and J by 0 bases, with 6 bases between the two germline ends. The germline V gene encodes CDR1 MNHNS and CDR2 SASEGT. The CDR3 is 14 amino acids.

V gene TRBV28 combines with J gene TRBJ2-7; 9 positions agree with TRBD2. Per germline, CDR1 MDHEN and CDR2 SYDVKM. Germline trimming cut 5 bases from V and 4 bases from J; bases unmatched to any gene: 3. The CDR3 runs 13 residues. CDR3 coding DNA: TGTGCCAGCAGTCTAGCGGGACCATACGAGCAGTACTTC. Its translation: CASSLAGPYEQYF.

The CDR3 sequence: CASSRRDGANVLTF. The CDR3 DNA reads as TGTGCCAGCAGCCGCAGGGATGGGGCCAACGTCCTGACTTTC. The chain carries TRBV7-2 and TRBJ2-6; D perhaps matches TRBD1 (5 bases). Germline V gene data show CDR1 as SGHTA and CDR2 as FQGNSA. The CDR3 totals 14 residues. The germline V and J ends were trimmed by 5 bases and 3 bases, with 8 bases remaining between them.

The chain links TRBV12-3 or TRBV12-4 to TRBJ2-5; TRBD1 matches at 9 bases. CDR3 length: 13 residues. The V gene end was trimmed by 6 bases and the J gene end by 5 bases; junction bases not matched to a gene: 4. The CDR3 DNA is TGTGCCAGCAGCCCCGACAGGGGGGAGACCCAGTACTTC. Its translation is CASSPDRGETQYF.

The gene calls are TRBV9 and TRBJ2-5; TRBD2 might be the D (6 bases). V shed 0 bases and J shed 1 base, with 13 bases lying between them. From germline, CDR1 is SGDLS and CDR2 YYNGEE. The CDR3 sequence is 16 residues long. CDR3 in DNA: TGTGCCAGCAGCGTAGTCGGCGGGGCTAGCCAAGAGACCCAGTACTTC. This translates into CASSVVGGASQETQYF.